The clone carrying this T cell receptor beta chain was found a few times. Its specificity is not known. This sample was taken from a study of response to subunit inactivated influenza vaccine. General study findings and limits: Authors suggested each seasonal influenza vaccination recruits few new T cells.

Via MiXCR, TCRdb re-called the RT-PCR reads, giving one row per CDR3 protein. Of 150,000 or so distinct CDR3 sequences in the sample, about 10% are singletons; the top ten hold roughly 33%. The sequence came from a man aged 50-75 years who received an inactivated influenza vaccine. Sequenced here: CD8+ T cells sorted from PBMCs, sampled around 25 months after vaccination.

The CDR3 DNA reads TGTGCCAGCAGTCCCGGGGACAGCAACAATGAGCAGTTCTTC. This gives the protein CASSPGDSNNEQFF. This sequence joins TRBV28 and TRBJ2-1, with 7 bases identical to TRBD1. The V gene's germline CDR1 is MDHEN and CDR2 SYDVKM. V dropped 5 bases and J dropped 5; count of bases not matched to a gene: 6. CDR3 length: 14 residues.